This T cell receptor (beta chain) comes out of a study of T cells in Graves' hyperthyroidism and ophthalmopathy. Study results and limitations: Most thyroid clonotypes expanded above 0.001 were also detected in blood.

RNA transcripts yielded amplified TCR beta CDR3 regions. Initially, a first-round RT-PCR of the TCR CDR3 employed the HTBI primer set. One entry per CDR3 protein, called by TCRdb with MiXCR from the multiplex PCR reads. The table records 450,000 to 550,000 distinct CDR3 sequences, about 24% of them present only once. This clonotype was detected many times. Its antigen is not known. This TCR derives from a woman in her twenties or thirties with Graves' ophthalmopathy. Source material: blood.

The CDR3 loop is CASSVAGQGAAETQYF. The CDR3 nucleotides are TGTGCCAGCAGCGTAGCGGGACAGGGGGCAGCGGAGACCCAGTACTTC. The chain has TRBV9 and TRBJ2-5, with TRBD1 identical over 12 bases. The V gene's germline CDR1 is SGDLS and CDR2 YYNGEE. J was trimmed by 5 bases and V by 0 bases; bases with no gene match: 5. This CDR3 is built from 16 residues.